This T cell receptor beta chain was sequenced during a study of cytomegalovirus exposure and HLA in healthy donors. Study-level findings and limits: Among the CMV-associated chains, three were confirmed in vitro as specific for CMV antigens. Associated with cytomegalovirus, according to the listing, were fewer than 200 TCR beta chains. In a later analysis, TCR beta V- and J-gene trimming showed a link to a missense DCLRE1C variant. An apparent linkage of common viral pathogens to several of the most significant clusters emerged in a later analysis.

As regards this clone: Its target is not known.

PCR was performed using 60 Vbeta and 13 Jbeta primers. Only in-frame clones appear in the TCRdb table, and some are missing; sequencing was by immunoSEQ multiplex PCR. Of approximately 290,000 clones in the sample, 80% were seen once. This CDR3 has 13 amino acids. Trimming pared 6 bases from V and 0 bases from J, leaving 8 bases between. Germline lookup yields CDR1 MNHEY and CDR2 SVGAGI. The rearrangement links TRBV6-5 to TRBJ1-2; D ambiguous. The sequenced sample was PBMCs. The clonotype comes from a girl aged 2 to 10 in good health and CMV-seronegative. CDR3 DNA: TGTGCCAGCAGGGAGAGTTCTAACTATGGCTACACCTTC. Protein: CASRESSNYGYTF.